This entry describes one T cell receptor (beta chain). The data are from a study of blood T cell repertoires in COVID-19. The CDR3 is 14 amino acids. Germline CDR1 is SEHNR and CDR2 is FQNEAQ (reference sequence). V shed 5 bases and J shed 6 bases, with 15 bases lying between them. Libraries were prepared by immunoSEQ multiplex PCR; TCRdb keeps only in-frame clonotypes and omits some of them. The repertoire includes around 60,000 clones, 60% to 85% of them detected once, and approximately 20% sits in the top ten. The genes are TRBV7-9 and TRBJ2-3; tentatively, D is TRBD1 (5 bases). The sequence was obtained from a man aged 25-45 years with COVID-19, enrolled during active disease. The sample comprised peripheral blood. CDR3 nucleotides: TGTGCCAGCAGCAAGACCGACTGGGGCGATACGCAGTATTTT. This translates into CASSKTDWGDTQYF.